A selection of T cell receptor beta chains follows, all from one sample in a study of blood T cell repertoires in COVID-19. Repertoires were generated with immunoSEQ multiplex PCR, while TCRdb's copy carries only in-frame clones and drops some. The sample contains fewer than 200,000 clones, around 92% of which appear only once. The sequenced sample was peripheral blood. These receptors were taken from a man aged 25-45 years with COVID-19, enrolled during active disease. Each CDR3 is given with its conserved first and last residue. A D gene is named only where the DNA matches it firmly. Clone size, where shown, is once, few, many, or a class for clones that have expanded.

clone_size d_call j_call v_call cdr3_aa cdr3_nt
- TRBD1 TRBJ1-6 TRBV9 CASSVEGQGYGSPLHF TGTGCCAGCAGCGTAGAGGGACAGGGATATGGCTCACCCCTCCACTTT
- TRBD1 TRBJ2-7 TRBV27 CASSYTGVGAYEQYF TGTGCCAGCAGTTACACAGGGGTAGGGGCCTACGAGCAGTACTTC
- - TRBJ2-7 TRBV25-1 CASSERARIYEQYF TGTGCCAGCAGTGAACGTGCCAGAATCTACGAGCAGTACTTC
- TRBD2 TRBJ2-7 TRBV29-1 CSVATSGRADEQYF TGCAGCGTTGCAACCAGCGGGAGAGCCGACGAGCAGTACTTC
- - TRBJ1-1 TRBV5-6 CASSLRPRGTEAFF TGTGCCAGCAGCTTGAGACCGCGCGGAACTGAAGCTTTCTTT
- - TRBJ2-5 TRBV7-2 CASSLFAAGVWETQYF TGTGCCAGCAGCTTATTTGCGGCCGGGGTTTGGGAGACCCAGTACTTC
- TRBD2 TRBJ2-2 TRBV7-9 CASSPRLAGGPTYTGELFF TGTGCCAGCAGCCCGAGACTAGCGGGAGGTCCAACATACACCGGGGAGCTGTTTTTT
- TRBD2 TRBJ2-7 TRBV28 CASNPSGLAGYEQYF TGTGCCAGCAATCCCTCGGGACTAGCGGGCTACGAGCAGTACTTC
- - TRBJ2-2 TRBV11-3 CASSLTTVLNTGELFF TGTGCCAGCAGCTTAACGACAGTTCTGAACACCGGGGAGCTGTTTTTT
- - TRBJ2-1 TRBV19 CASREVNEQFF TGTGCCAGTAGAGAGGTCAATGAGCAGTTCTTC
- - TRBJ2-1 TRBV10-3 CAISGSNEQFF TGTGCCATCAGTGGGAGCAATGAGCAGTTCTTC
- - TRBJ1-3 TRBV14 CASSQGGRPLSGNTIYF TGTGCCAGCAGCCAAGGCGGCAGACCCCTCTCTGGAAACACCATATATTTT
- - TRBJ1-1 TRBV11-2 CASSFDLTRTEAFF TGTGCCAGCAGCTTTGATCTCACGAGGACTGAAGCTTTCTTT
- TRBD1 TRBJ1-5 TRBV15 CATSRGWTGGNQPQHF TGTGCCACCAGCAGAGGATGGACAGGGGGGAATCAGCCCCAGCATTTT
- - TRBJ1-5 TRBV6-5 CASSYSYRTNQPQHF TGTGCCAGCAGTTACTCATACAGGACCAATCAGCCCCAGCATTTT
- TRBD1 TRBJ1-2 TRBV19 CASSIQTGHGYTF TGTGCCAGTAGTATCCAGACAGGGCATGGCTACACCTTC
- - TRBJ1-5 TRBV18 CASSPRDSNQPQHF TGTGCCAGCTCACCAAGAGACAGTAATCAGCCCCAGCATTTT
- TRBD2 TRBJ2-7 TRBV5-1 CASSPGLAGGFGYEQYF TGCGCCAGCAGCCCGGGACTAGCGGGAGGCTTTGGCTACGAGCAGTACTTC
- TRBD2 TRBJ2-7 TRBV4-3 CASSPGTSGPYEQYF TGCGCCAGCAGCCCCGGGACTAGCGGGCCCTACGAGCAGTACTTC
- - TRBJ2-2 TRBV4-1 CASSQARGIRAGELFF TGCGCCAGCAGCCAAGCTAGGGGGATCCGCGCCGGGGAGCTGTTTTTT
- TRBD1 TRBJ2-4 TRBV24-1 CATSDGQGKNIQYF TGTGCCACCAGTGACGGACAGGGCAAAAACATTCAGTACTTC
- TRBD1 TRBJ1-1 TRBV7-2 CASSLDRGATEAFF TGTGCCAGCAGTCTCGACAGGGGGGCCACTGAAGCTTTCTTT
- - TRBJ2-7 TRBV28 CASSPGYEQYF TGTGCCAGCAGTCCAGGGTACGAGCAGTACTTC
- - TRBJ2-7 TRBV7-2 CASSSQGSTYEQYF TGTGCCAGCAGCTCCCAGGGGTCCACCTACGAGCAGTACTTC
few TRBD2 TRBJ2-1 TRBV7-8 CASSLGVWGSGSSYNEQFF TGTGCCAGCAGCTTAGGAGTTTGGGGTAGCGGGAGCTCCTACAATGAGCAGTTCTTC
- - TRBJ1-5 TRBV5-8 CASSLLRQVVQPQHF TGTGCCAGCAGCTTGCTTCGACAGGTGGTTCAGCCCCAGCATTTT